Below are 9 T cell receptor beta chains sequenced from a single sample in a study of T cells in Graves' hyperthyroidism and ophthalmopathy. Researchers amplified the TCR beta CDR3 regions from RNA transcripts. The primer set for the first-round RT-PCR of the TCR CDR3 was HTBI. TCRdb reprocessed the multiplex PCR reads with MiXCR, giving one entry per CDR3 protein. Altogether under 450,000 distinct CDR3 sequences are present, about 13% being singletons, with the ten largest covering more than 20%. Sequenced sample: blood. These receptors were obtained from a man younger than 45 with Graves' hyperthyroidism that later progressed to Graves' ophthalmopathy.

The chain employs TRBV20-1 and TRBJ2-2; TRBD2 matches at 10 bases. The CDR3 is 15 residues long. Germline V gene lookup returns CDR1 DFQATT and CDR2 SNEGSKA (reference sequence). The trim removed 3 bases at V and 2 bases at J, leaving 3 bases unmatched. The CDR3 region is CSARASGGNTGELFF. Written as DNA, the CDR3 is TGCAGTGCTAGGGCTAGCGGGGGAAACACCGGGGAGCTGTTTTTT.

This clonotype was seen repeatedly, ten times or more. The chain links TRBV28 to TRBJ2-1; D remains ambiguous. The CDR3 loop spans 13 amino acids. The germline CDR1 and CDR2 sequences are MDHEN and SYDVKM. V was trimmed by 4 bases and J by 0 bases, leaving 4 bases between them. The CDR3 is CASSYRSYNEQFF. CDR3 bases: TGTGCCAGCAGTTACCGCTCCTACAATGAGCAGTTCTTC.

In this sample, this clonotype turned up many times. V and J are TRBV10-1 and TRBJ2-3, with 7 bases that match TRBD2. The CDR3 length is 14 residues. V was pared by 2 bases and J by 4 bases, with 3 bases of the junction left unmatched. The germline gives CDR1 WNHNN, CDR2 SYGVQD (reference sequence). The CDR3 loop is CASSEGGGPDTQYF. The CDR3 DNA follows: TGCGCCAGCAGTGAGGGGGGGGGTCCAGATACGCAGTATTTT.

As to this clonotype: A much larger clone is a single base away; this may be a read error. The V call is TRBV11-3, the J call TRBJ2-5; D tentatively reads TRBD1 or TRBD2 (7 bases each). Germline V lookup: CDR1 SGHNT, CDR2 YENEEA. CDR3 length: 16 residues. CDR3 DNA: TGTGCCAGCAACTTAGATCCCAGGGGGGGCCATCAGACCCAGTACTTC. Translating it yields CASNLDPRGGHQTQYF.

The rearrangement joins TRBV15 to TRBJ1-4, with 7 bases lining up with TRBD1. CDR1 is LNHNV, CDR2 YYDKDF, per germline (reference sequence). CDR3 length: 13 residues. The J segment lost 8 bases and the V segment lost 4 bases, leaving 4 bases of the junction unmatched. In nucleotides, the CDR3 is TGTGCCACCAGCACACACAGGGGCGAAAAACTGTTTTTT. This translates into CATSTHRGEKLFF.

This clonotype was seen only a few times. The V call is TRBV5-1, the J call TRBJ1-5; a possible D gene is TRBD1 (5 bases). The CDR3 has 14 amino acids. The V end lost 4 bases, the J end lost 5 bases, and 13 bases lay between the germline ends. In germline, CDR1 is SGHRS, CDR2 YFSETQ. DNA for the CDR3: TGCGCCAGCAGCGAAGAGGGGCTTTATCAGCCCCAGCATTTT. Amino acid sequence: CASSEEGLYQPQHF.

This clonotype was counted many times. The chain is built from TRBV2 and TRBJ1-2; TRBD1 agrees at 7 bases. This CDR3 is 13 amino acids long. Germline CDR1 is SNHLY and CDR2 is FYNNEI. J lost 6 bases, V lost 5 bases, and 6 bases had no gene match. CDR3 protein: CASSPDRVDGYTF. DNA for the CDR3: TGTGCCAGCAGTCCCGACAGGGTTGATGGCTACACCTTC. Complete variable domain (other parts from reference TRBV2 and TRBJ1-2): EPEVTQTPSHQVTQMGQEVILRCVPISNHLYFYWYRQILGQKVEFLVSFYNNEISEKSEIFDDQFSVERPDGSNFTLKIRSTKLEDSAMYFCASSPDRVDGYTFGSGTRLTVV.

The chain joins TRBV7-2 to TRBJ1-6; TRBD1 might be the D (5 bases). Trimming removed 3 bases from V and 8 bases from J, with 8 bases in between. The CDR3 covers 13 residues. Germline V gene data show CDR1 as SGHTA and CDR2 as FQGNSA. For the CDR3, the DNA is TGTGCCAGCAGCTTCTGGGACGATTCACCCCTCCACTTT. Its protein is CASSFWDDSPLHF.

This clonotype turned up a few times. This chain uses TRBV7-6 with TRBJ2-1; D is undetermined. Trimming cost V 1 base and J 3 bases, with 13 bases left between them. Germline CDR1 reads SGHVS; CDR2 reads FNYEAQ. This CDR3 is 16 amino acids long. CDR3 sequence reads: CASSLDPTPGYNEQFF. CDR3 nucleotide sequence: TGTGCCAGCAGCTTAGACCCGACCCCGGGCTACAATGAGCAGTTCTTC.